A single sample is the source of the 15 T cell receptor beta chains below, sequenced in a study of early T cells in non-severe SARS-CoV-2 infection. TCRdb analysed the 5' RACE reads with MiXCR anew, one entry per CDR3 protein. The sample lists about 27,000 distinct CDR3 sequences; about 3% were seen once. What was sequenced was whole blood. The source is an adult who was a healthcare worker with PCR-confirmed SARS-CoV-2 infection or an uninfected control (not recorded which).

The genes are TRBV4-1 and TRBJ2-2, with TRBD1 identical over 7 bases. CDR1 is MGHRA and CDR2 is YSYEKL in the germline V gene. The trim removed 1 base at V and 9 bases at J, leaving 11 bases unmatched. The CDR3 totals 16 residues. CDR3: CASSQARQGKSRELFF. Written as DNA, the CDR3 is TGCGCCAGCAGCCAAGCCCGACAGGGTAAAAGCCGGGAGCTGTTTTTT.

This clonotype is labeled medium-sized. The chain joins TRBV7-9 to TRBJ2-3, with D hard to call. The CDR3 consists of 15 residues. V lost 5 bases and J lost 2, with 14 bases in between. Germline V gene data show CDR1 as SEHNR and CDR2 as FQNEAQ (reference sequence). The CDR3 DNA reads TGTGCCAGCAGCCCAGGATGGAGAGACACAGATACGCAGTATTTT. As protein: CASSPGWRDTDTQYF. Full variable domain (rest looked up from reference TRBV7-9 and TRBJ2-3): DTGVSQNPRHKITKRGQNVTFRCDPISEHNRLYWYRQTLGQGPEFLTYFQNEAQLEKSRLLSDRFSAERPKGSFSTLEIQRTEQGDSAMYLCASSPGWRDTDTQYFGPGTRLTVL.

This clonotype was recorded at least ten times. The chain is built from TRBV5-5 and TRBJ2-7; D might be TRBD1 (6 bases). Germline V CDR1 and CDR2: SGHKS, YYEKEE (reference sequence). The CDR3 is 14 residues long. Trimming stripped 0 bases from V and 7 bases from J, with 14 bases between. CDR3 protein: CASSLDPARGEQYV. CDR3 nucleotides: TGTGCCAGCAGCTTGGATCCAGCGAGGGGGGAGCAGTACGTC.

There are many counts of this clonotype. The CDR3 spells CASTKLQGGRFEAFF. The CDR3 DNA is TGTGCCAGCACTAAACTACAGGGAGGTCGTTTCGAAGCTTTCTTT. The chain is built from TRBV12-3 or TRBV12-4 and TRBJ1-1; a possible D gene is TRBD1 (6 bases). Trimming took 7 bases from V and 8 from J, leaving 23 bases between them. The CDR3 length is 15 residues.

Many counts were recorded for this clonotype. This sequence joins TRBV11-1 and TRBJ2-7; TRBD1 matches 7 bases. Looked up from germline, CDR1 is SGHAT and CDR2 is FQDESV (reference sequence). Unmatched junction bases numbered 14, after V lost 10 bases and J lost 2 bases. CDR3 length equals 15 residues. CDR3 region: CAIRPLYRGPYEQYV. The CDR3 nucleotides are TGTGCCATCCGCCCTCTCTACAGGGGACCCTACGAGCAGTACGTC.

This clonotype was seen many times. The chain links TRBV6-1 to TRBJ2-3, with 9 bases aligning to TRBD2. The trim removed 0 bases at V and 5 bases at J, leaving 6 bases unmatched. In germline, CDR1 is MNHNS, CDR2 SASEGT. The CDR3 runs 16 residues. The CDR3 bases are TGTGCCAGCAGTGAAGCGCGCGGGGGGGGCAGAGATACGCAGTATTTT. This sequence encodes CASSEARGGGRDTQYF.

This clonotype has ten or more counts. CDR3 sequence: CASSPDRALNQPQHF. In DNA, the CDR3 is TGTGCCAGCTCACCTGACAGGGCCCTCAATCAGCCCCAGCATTTT. The chain has TRBV18 and TRBJ1-5; TRBD1 matches at 7 bases. CDR1 and CDR2 (germline): KGHSH, LQKENI. CDR3 size: 15 residues. After removal of 3 bases from V and 3 bases from J, the junction contained 5 bases not matched to a gene.

In its sample, this clonotype was seen many times. V gene TRBV12-3 or TRBV12-4 combines with J gene TRBJ2-1, with D possibly called TRBD1 or TRBD2 (5 bases each). This CDR3 has 11 residues. The V and J ends lost 6 bases and 13 bases respectively, with 13 bases between them. This CDR3 is CASSPGRDQFF. The CDR3 region has the DNA TGTGCCAGCAGCCCGGGACGGGATCAGTTCTTC.

The sample holds many counts of this clonotype. This chain links TRBV20-1 with TRBJ2-5, with no clear D. Germline CDR1 and CDR2: DFQATT and SNEGSKA (reference sequence). Trimming left V 5 bases short and J 2 bases short, with 9 bases between. The CDR3 sequence is 12 residues long. The CDR3 bases are TGCAGTGCTCAGTACACTCAAGAGACCCAGTACTTC. Residues: CSAQYTQETQYF.

This clonotype showed up many times. The chain carries TRBV2 and TRBJ2-6, with D perhaps TRBD1 or TRBD2 (5 bases each). This CDR3 region has 17 residues. The V end was cut by 0 bases, the J end by 2 bases, with 11 bases between. Germline CDR1 reads SNHLY; CDR2 reads FYNNEI. The CDR3 DNA reads as TGTGCCAGCAGTGAAGCGCTTAGGGGACCTGGGGCCAACGTCCTGACTTTC. Its translation: CASSEALRGPGANVLTF.

This clonotype was detected ten times or more. The chain uses TRBV7-8 and TRBJ2-7, with D perhaps matching TRBD1 (6 bases). The CDR3 contains 13 residues. V was clipped by 4 bases and J by 5 bases, with 12 bases between them. The germline V gene encodes CDR1 SGHVS and CDR2 FQNEAQ. CDR3 residues: CASSSRGGDEQYV. DNA for the CDR3: TGTGCCAGCAGCTCCAGGGGTGGAGACGAGCAGTACGTC.

This clonotype was found many times. The chain combines TRBV5-6 with TRBJ1-6; weak D call: TRBD1 (5 bases). This CDR3 is 16 amino acids long. V gave up 0 bases and J gave up 6 bases, with 13 bases separating them. CDR1 and CDR2 from the germline V gene are SGHDT and YYEEEE. The CDR3 loop reads CASSLGGLKGNSPLHF. The CDR3 DNA follows: TGTGCCAGCAGCTTGGGGGGACTCAAGGGTAATTCACCCCTCCACTTT.

This clonotype was detected ten times or more. The rearrangement joins TRBV11-2 to TRBJ2-5, with TRBD2 identical over 11 bases. The CDR3 has 16 amino acids. Unmatched junction bases numbered 7, after V lost 3 bases and J lost 4 bases. Per germline, CDR1 SGHAT and CDR2 FQNNGV. CDR3 amino acids: CASSFLRLAGRETQYF. In DNA form, the CDR3 reads TGTGCCAGCAGCTTCCTAAGACTAGCGGGGCGAGAGACCCAGTACTTC.

This clonotype was counted ten times or more. V usage is TRBV7-9 and J usage is TRBJ2-1; no clear D gene. Between the trimmed V and J ends, which lost 3 bases and 7 bases, there was a span of 13 bases. The CDR3 runs 14 residues. The germline V gene has CDR1 SEHNR and CDR2 FQNEAQ (reference sequence). The CDR3 loop reads CASSFSQTENEQFF. In nucleotides, the CDR3 is TGTGCCAGCAGCTTTAGTCAGACCGAGAATGAGCAGTTCTTC.

The table lists this clonotype with many counts. The chain combines TRBV4-1 with TRBJ1-4; D gene unclear. The V gene lost 1 base and the J gene lost 1 base, with 13 bases spanning the gap. Germline V lookup: CDR1 MGHRA, CDR2 YSYEKL. The CDR3 is 17 amino acids. CDR3 nucleotides: TGCGCCAGCAGCCAAGGGCGGCAGGCTAAAACTAATGAAAAACTGTTTTTT. Amino acids: CASSQGRQAKTNEKLFF.